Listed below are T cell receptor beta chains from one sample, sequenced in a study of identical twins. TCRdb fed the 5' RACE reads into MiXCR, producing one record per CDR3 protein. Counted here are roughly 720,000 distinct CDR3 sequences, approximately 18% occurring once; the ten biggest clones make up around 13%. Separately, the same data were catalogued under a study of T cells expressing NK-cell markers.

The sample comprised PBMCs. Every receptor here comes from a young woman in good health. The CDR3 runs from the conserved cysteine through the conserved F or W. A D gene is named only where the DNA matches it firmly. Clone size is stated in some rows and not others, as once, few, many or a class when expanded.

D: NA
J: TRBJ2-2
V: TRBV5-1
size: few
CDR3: CASIGAGNTGELFF
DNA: TGCGCCAGCATAGGAGCGGGTAACACCGGGGAGCTGTTTTTT

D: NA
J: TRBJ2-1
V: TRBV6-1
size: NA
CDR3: CASRATGKNEQFF
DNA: TGTGCCAGCCGGGCTACAGGGAAGAATGAGCAGTTCTTC

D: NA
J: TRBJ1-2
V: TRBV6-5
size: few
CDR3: CASSYRGDGYGYTF
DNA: TGTGCCAGCAGTTATCGGGGCGACGGCTATGGCTACACCTTC

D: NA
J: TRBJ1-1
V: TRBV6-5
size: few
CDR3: CASSSQPASFHTEAFF
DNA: TGTGCCAGCAGTTCCCAACCAGCTAGCTTCCACACTGAAGCTTTCTTT

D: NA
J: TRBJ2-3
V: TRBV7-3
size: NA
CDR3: CASSYGPTDTQYF
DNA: TGTGCCAGCAGCTACGGCCCCACAGATACGCAGTATTTT

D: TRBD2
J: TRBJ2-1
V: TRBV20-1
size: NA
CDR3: CSADYPWLAGGPWNEQFF
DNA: TGCAGTGCCGATTATCCTTGGTTAGCGGGAGGGCCGTGGAATGAGCAGTTCTTC

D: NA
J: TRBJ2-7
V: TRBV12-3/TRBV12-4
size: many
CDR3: CASSLKLPYGGYEQYF
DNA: TGTGCCAGCAGTTTGAAACTGCCGTACGGGGGATACGAGCAGTACTTC

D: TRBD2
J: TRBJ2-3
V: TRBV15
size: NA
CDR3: CATSRVASGTQNTDTQYF
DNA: TGTGCCACCAGCAGAGTGGCTAGCGGGACCCAAAACACAGATACGCAGTATTTT

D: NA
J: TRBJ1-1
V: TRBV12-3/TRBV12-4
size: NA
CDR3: CASSLRAGGGTEAFF
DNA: TGTGCCAGCAGTTTGCGGGCGGGGGGAGGCACTGAAGCTTTCTTT

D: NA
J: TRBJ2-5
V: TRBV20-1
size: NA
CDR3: CSAGSSEETQYF
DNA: TGCAGTGCTGGATCCTCGGAAGAGACCCAGTACTTC

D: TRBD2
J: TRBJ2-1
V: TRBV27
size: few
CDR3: CASSLGGLAGGPASYNEQFF
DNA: TGTGCCAGCAGTTTAGGGGGACTAGCGGGAGGCCCCGCCTCCTACAATGAGCAGTTCTTC

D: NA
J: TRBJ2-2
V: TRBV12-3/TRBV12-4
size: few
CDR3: CASTMTGELFF
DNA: TGTGCCAGCACAATGACCGGGGAGCTGTTTTTT

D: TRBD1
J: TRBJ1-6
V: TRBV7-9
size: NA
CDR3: CASSLRDSFNSPLHF
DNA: TGTGCCAGCAGCCTACGGGACAGCTTTAATTCACCCCTCCACTTT

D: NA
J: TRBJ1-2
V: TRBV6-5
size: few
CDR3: CASSYSNSGADGYTF
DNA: TGTGCCAGCAGTTACTCGAACAGCGGGGCGGATGGCTACACCTTC

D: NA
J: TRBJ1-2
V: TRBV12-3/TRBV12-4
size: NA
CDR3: CASSLTGRAGYTF
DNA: TGTGCCAGCAGTTTAACGGGCAGGGCTGGCTACACCTTC

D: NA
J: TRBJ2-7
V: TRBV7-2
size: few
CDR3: CASSLTDWNSGEQYF
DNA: TGTGCCAGCAGCTTGACAGACTGGAACTCGGGCGAGCAGTACTTC

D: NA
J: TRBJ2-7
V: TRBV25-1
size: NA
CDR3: CASIEYRGQPYEQYF
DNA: TGTGCCAGCATTGAATATCGTGGACAGCCCTACGAGCAGTACTTC

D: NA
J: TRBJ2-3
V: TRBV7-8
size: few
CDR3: CASSFRIRSDTQYF
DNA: TGTGCCAGCAGCTTCCGGATTCGGTCAGATACGCAGTATTTT

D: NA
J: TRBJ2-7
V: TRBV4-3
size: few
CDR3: CASSQDSRYEQYF
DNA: TGCGCCAGCAGCCAAGATTCCCGCTACGAGCAGTACTTC

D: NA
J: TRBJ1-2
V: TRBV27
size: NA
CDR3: CASSFRTNYGYTF
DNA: TGTGCCAGCAGTTTCAGGACAAACTATGGCTACACCTTC

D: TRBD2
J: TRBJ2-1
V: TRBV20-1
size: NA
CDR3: CSVTLLAGGPHNEQFF
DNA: TGCAGTGTCACCTTACTAGCGGGAGGGCCTCACAATGAGCAGTTCTTC

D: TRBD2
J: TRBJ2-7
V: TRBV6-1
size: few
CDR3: CASTPLAGGYEQYF
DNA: TGTGCCAGCACCCCACTAGCGGGGGGGTACGAGCAGTACTTC

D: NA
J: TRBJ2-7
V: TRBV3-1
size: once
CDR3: CASSQVKAEQYF
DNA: TGTGCCAGCAGCCAAGTCAAAGCCGAGCAGTACTTC

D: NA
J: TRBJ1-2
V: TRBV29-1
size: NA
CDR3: CSVAMDGYTF
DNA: TGCAGCGTTGCAATGGATGGCTACACCTTC

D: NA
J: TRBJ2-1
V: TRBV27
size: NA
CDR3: CASSGDHYNEQFF
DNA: TGTGCCAGCAGCGGGGACCATTACAATGAGCAGTTCTTC

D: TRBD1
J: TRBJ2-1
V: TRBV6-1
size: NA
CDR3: CASSVTGTGGNEQFF
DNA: TGTGCCAGCAGTGTTACCGGGACAGGGGGCAATGAGCAGTTCTTC

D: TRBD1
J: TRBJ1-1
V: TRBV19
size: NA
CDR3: CASSIEGTANTEAFF
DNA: TGTGCCAGTAGTATCGAAGGGACAGCTAACACTGAAGCTTTCTTT

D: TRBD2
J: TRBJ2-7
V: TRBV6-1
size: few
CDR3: CASKREGSYEQYF
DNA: TGTGCCAGCAAAAGGGAGGGGTCCTACGAGCAGTACTTC

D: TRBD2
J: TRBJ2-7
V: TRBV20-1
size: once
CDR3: CCARDLAGGVEQYF
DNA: TGCTGTGCTAGAGATCTAGCGGGAGGTGTCGAGCAGTACTTC

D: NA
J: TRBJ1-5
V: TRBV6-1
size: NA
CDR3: CASSENGNQPQHF
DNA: TGTGCCAGCAGTGAAAATGGGAATCAGCCCCAGCATTTT

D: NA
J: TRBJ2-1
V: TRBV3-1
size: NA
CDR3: CASSHTGRLEQFF
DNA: TGTGCCAGCAGCCATACAGGCAGGCTTGAGCAGTTCTTC

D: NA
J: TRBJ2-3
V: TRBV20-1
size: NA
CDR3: CSARDSGAGTDTQYF
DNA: TGCAGTGCTAGAGATTCTGGGGCGGGTACAGATACGCAGTATTTT

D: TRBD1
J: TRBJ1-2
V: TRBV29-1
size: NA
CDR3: CSETGDKGYTF
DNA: TGCAGCGAAACAGGGGACAAAGGCTACACCTTC

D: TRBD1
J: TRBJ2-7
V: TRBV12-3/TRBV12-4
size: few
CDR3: CASSPGAGGVYEQYF
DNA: TGTGCCAGCAGCCCGGGGGCAGGGGGCGTCTACGAGCAGTACTTC

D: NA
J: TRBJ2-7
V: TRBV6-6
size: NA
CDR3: CASRTRDEQYF
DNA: TGTGCCAGCAGGACCAGAGACGAGCAGTACTTC

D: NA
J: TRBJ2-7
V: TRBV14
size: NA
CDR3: CASSQVTSLEYEQYF
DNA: TGTGCCAGCAGCCAAGTTACTAGTTTAGAGTACGAGCAGTACTTC

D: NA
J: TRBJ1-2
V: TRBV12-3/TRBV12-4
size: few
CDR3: CASRWGRSYGYTF
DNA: TGTGCCAGCAGGTGGGGGAGGTCCTATGGCTACACCTTC